The rows below give T cell receptor beta chains drawn from one sample of a study of immune cell composition in non-small cell lung cancer. Here immunoSEQ multiplex PCR was the method, and the copy in TCRdb shows in-frame clones only, minus some. The profile shows 2,100 or so clones, roughly four fifths of them singletons. Source material: lung tumor tissue. The receptor set was obtained from a human donor with non-small cell lung cancer. Both conserved end residues are part of each CDR3. The order of the fields is J gene, CDR3 length, D gene, V gene, CDR3 protein. A D gene is named only where the DNA matches it firmly.

TRBJ1-1 | 12 | NA | TRBV9 | CASSSGSTEAFF
TRBJ2-7 | 16 | TRBD2 | TRBV7-2 | CASSSTSGYTSYEQYF
TRBJ1-1 | 18 | TRBD1 | TRBV30 | CAWSVSIWAGGLNTEAFF
TRBJ2-5 | 14 | TRBD2 | TRBV10-3 | CATNVGGGQETQYF
TRBJ2-3 | 16 | NA | TRBV5-1 | CASSSSGGVYTDTQYF
TRBJ2-1 | 12 | NA | TRBV11-3 | CASSPYYNEQFF
TRBJ1-5 | 12 | TRBD1 | TRBV19 | CASSLRQGPQHF
TRBJ2-4 | 12 | TRBD2 | TRBV6-1 | CASSHGEGIQYF
TRBJ2-6 | 15 | NA | TRBV5-1 | CASSPGNSGANVLTF
TRBJ2-1 | 14 | TRBD2 | TRBV12-5 | CASVTSGGPYEQFF
TRBJ2-5 | 16 | TRBD2 | TRBV2 | CASSDLVAGGVETQYF
TRBJ2-5 | 15 | TRBD2 | TRBV18 | CASSPGLAAQETQYF
TRBJ2-1 | 16 | NA | TRBV19 | CASSSEGTSSYNEQFF
TRBJ2-5 | 13 | NA | TRBV7-7 | CASSLDRDETQYF
TRBJ1-2 | 14 | TRBD1 | TRBV2 | CASSGDRGNYGYTF
TRBJ2-1 | 14 | TRBD1 | TRBV5-6 | CASSRGQPYNEQFF
TRBJ2-7 | 13 | TRBD2 | TRBV2 | CGGVAGSSYEQYF
TRBJ2-1 | 15 | TRBD2 | TRBV14 | CASSPGLAGVWEQFF
TRBJ2-7 | 17 | TRBD1 | TRBV10-3 | CAISESVGTGGNYEQYF
TRBJ2-1 | 16 | TRBD2 | TRBV16 | CASSPSGASGGNEQFF
TRBJ1-1 | 13 | TRBD1 | TRBV5-1 | CASSMGQGGEAFF
TRBJ1-1 | 13 | NA | TRBV6-5 | CASSYHESTEAFF
TRBJ1-3 | 15 | NA | TRBV19 | CASEGVSSSGNTIYF
TRBJ1-2 | 15 | TRBD1 | TRBV19 | CASSIDPRTGYGYTF
TRBJ2-1 | 15 | TRBD2 | TRBV7-2 | CASSSSGGAYNEQFF
TRBJ2-1 | 18 | TRBD2 | TRBV4-3 | CASSQEGPGGPTYNEQFF
TRBJ2-2 | 17 | NA | TRBV27 | CASSLVRGLSNTGELFF
TRBJ2-6 | 14 | NA | TRBV27 | CATWTASGANVLTF
TRBJ1-2 | 14 | TRBD1 | TRBV9 | CASSPRQGNYGYTF
TRBJ1-1 | 14 | TRBD1 | TRBV19 | CASSAAGGITEAFF
TRBJ2-6 | 19 | NA | TRBV7-6 | CASSLDPETGNSGANVLTF
TRBJ2-2 | 15 | TRBD2 | TRBV27 | CASSKLAGATGELFF
TRBJ1-2 | 13 | NA | TRBV27 | CASSSFNGGGYTF
TRBJ2-3 | 14 | NA | TRBV7-2 | CASSLGLSTYTQYF
TRBJ2-5 | 17 | TRBD2 | TRBV9 | CASSVGGLAGMGETQYF
TRBJ2-1 | 15 | TRBD2 | TRBV19 | CASSISGSSYNEQFF
TRBJ2-5 | 11 | NA | TRBV20-1 | CSATVQETQYF
TRBJ2-5 | 14 | NA | TRBV10-3 | CAISGQGGGETQYF
TRBJ2-3 | 16 | NA | TRBV7-2 | CASSPVAHLSTDTQYF
TRBJ2-3 | 12 | NA | TRBV27 | CASSYFIGTQYF
TRBJ1-6 | 16 | NA | TRBV19 | CASSARGAPVGSPLHF
TRBJ1-6 | 14 | NA | TRBV9 | CASSVESGVSPLHF
TRBJ1-2 | 13 | NA | TRBV15 | CATSRDLRYGYTF
TRBJ2-5 | 11 | NA | TRBV7-2 | CASTNQETQYF
TRBJ2-5 | 16 | NA | TRBV6-9 | CASSCGTPGGFVTQYF
TRBJ2-3 | 19 | TRBD2 | TRBV9 | CASSEAPISGVLSTDTQYF
TRBJ1-6 | 14 | NA | TRBV7-9 | CASSLGGLDSPLHF
TRBJ1-2 | 16 | NA | TRBV4-1 | CASSQVAAVDNYGYTF
TRBJ2-1 | 16 | TRBD2 | TRBV7-6 | CASTGRAQLGYNEQFF